This T cell receptor (beta chain) was captured in a study of brain metastases from non-small cell lung cancer. Only a few counts were recorded for this clone. Germline assignment: CDR1 SGHTA and CDR2 FQGTGA. Trimming cost V 6 bases and J 0 bases; bases outside gene matches: 19. The CDR3 length is 19 residues. Repertoires were generated with immunoSEQ multiplex PCR, while TCRdb's copy carries only in-frame clones and drops some. Counted here are 5,800 or so clones, about four fifths occurring once; the ten biggest clones make up approximately 7%. Sequenced input: primary lung tumor tissue. The V and J genes are TRBV7-3 and TRBJ1-1, with 7 bases lining up with TRBD1. This receptor was taken from a donor older than 35 with non-small cell lung cancer. DNA for the CDR3: TGTGCCAGCAGTCTTCCTTCGGACAGGCGTACCTTTATGAACACTGAAGCTTTCTTT. It encodes CASSLPSDRRTFMNTEAFF.